Listed here are 23 T cell receptor beta chains from one sample, sequenced in a study of shared clonotypes between healthy human individuals. CD45RO negativity and positive selection for CCR7 defined naive CD8 cells, a population that excluded terminally differentiated effector memory CD45RA+ cells. Using immunoSEQ multiplex PCR, the repertoire was profiled, and TCRdb retains in-frame clones only, with some absent. This sample has millions of clones, with around 96% found just once. The sequenced sample consisted of naive CD8+ T cells sorted from blood. The origin of the receptors is a man aged 18 to 29 in good health.

The J gene is TRBJ2-7, the V gene TRBV28; 7 nucleotides line up with TRBD1. The trim removed 7 bases at V and 1 base at J, leaving 4 bases unmatched. CDR3 size: 13 residues. CDR1 is MDHEN, CDR2 SYDVKM, per germline. CDR3 sequence (DNA): TGTGCCAGCACCCAACAGGGGTCCTACGAGCAGTACTTC. It is translated as CASTQQGSYEQYF.

V and J are TRBV4-3 and TRBJ2-1; unclear D gene. Trimming took off 1 base at V and 10 bases at J, with 17 bases between the two ends. Germline CDR1 is LGHNA and CDR2 is YSLEER. This CDR3 is 15 amino acids long. The CDR3, as DNA: TGCGCCAGCAGCCAAGTTATAAGGACGGAAGAAGAGCAGTTCTTC. Translating gives CASSQVIRTEEEQFF.

The chain links TRBV6-5 to TRBJ2-7; 7 nucleotides match TRBD2. The CDR3 totals 15 residues. Trimming cost V 6 bases and J 1 base; bases outside gene matches: 9. Germline V lookup: CDR1 MNHEY, CDR2 SVGAGI. In DNA, the CDR3 is TGTGCCAGCAGACAAGGACTAGGGTTTTCCTACGAGCAGTACTTC. The encoded protein is CASRQGLGFSYEQYF.

This chain links TRBV29-1 with TRBJ2-1; D is unclear. The CDR3 consists of 14 residues. Germline assignment: CDR1 SQVTM and CDR2 ANQGSEA. V shed 1 base and J shed 3 bases, with 10 bases lying between them. The CDR3 DNA reads TGCAGCGTTGAAGGGCAATTGGGCTACAATGAGCAGTTCTTC. This codes for CSVEGQLGYNEQFF.

The chain joins TRBV6-5 to TRBJ1-2; the D is unclear. The germline V gene encodes CDR1 MNHEY and CDR2 SVGAGI. Trimming took off 5 bases at V and 5 bases at J, with 15 bases between the two ends. CDR3 length: 14 residues. The CDR3 here is CASSQRYQTYGYTF. CDR3 coding DNA: TGTGCCAGCAGTCAAAGATATCAAACGTATGGCTACACCTTC.

The V call is TRBV10-2, the J call TRBJ2-3, with a possible D match to TRBD2 (6 bases). CDR1 is WSHSY, CDR2 SAAADI, per germline. V gave up 4 bases and J gave up 4 bases, with 18 bases separating them. The CDR3 is 16 amino acids. CDR3 DNA sequence: TGCGCCAGCAGTGCTTTAGCGGTGGAAGGCGCAGATACGCAGTATTTT. Translating gives CASSALAVEGADTQYF.

Concerning this clone itself: Within the sample, other DNA sequences also encode this same CDR3. The CDR3 DNA is TGCGCCAGCAGCCAGGCGGGACAGTTGAACACTGAAGCTTTCTTT. Residues: CASSQAGQLNTEAFF. The V gene is TRBV4-3, the J gene TRBJ1-1, with 7 nucleotides matching TRBD1. Per germline, CDR1 LGHNA and CDR2 YSLEER. Trimming at V came to 3 bases and at J to 0 bases, leaving 4 bases not matched to a gene. The CDR3 loop spans 15 amino acids.

The V and J genes are TRBV2 and TRBJ1-2; TRBD1 aligns across 9 bases. Germline V gene lookup returns CDR1 SNHLY and CDR2 FYNNEI. This CDR3 region has 14 residues. V was pared by 5 bases and J by 4 bases, with 5 bases of the junction left unmatched. CDR3 DNA: TGTGCCAGCAGTAGGGGACAGGGAGGCTATGGCTACACCTTC. Amino acid sequence: CASSRGQGGYGYTF.

The chain links TRBV9 to TRBJ1-1, with 9 bases that match TRBD1. This CDR3 contains 15 residues. CDR1 is SGDLS, CDR2 YYNGEE, per germline. Trimming at V came to 3 bases and at J to 5 bases, leaving 8 bases not matched to a gene. In DNA form, the CDR3 reads TGTGCCAGCAGCGCTCAACAGGGGGCCGGAACTGAAGCTTTCTTT. Translation gives CASSAQQGAGTEAFF.

This clone appeared a few times. Other DNA sequences of this sample code for an identical CDR3. The chain uses TRBV5-1 and TRBJ2-2; 9 nucleotides align to TRBD1. V shed 0 bases, J shed 6 bases, and the junction held 0 bases outside the gene matches. Germline V gene data show CDR1 as SGHRS and CDR2 as YFSETQ. This CDR3 has 14 residues. The CDR3, as DNA: TGCGCCAGCAGCTTGGGACAGGGGGCCGGGGAGCTGTTTTTT. Protein: CASSLGQGAGELFF.

The V gene is TRBV19, the J gene TRBJ2-1; D is unclear. CDR3 length: 14 residues. V was pared by 4 bases and J by 3 bases, with 10 bases between. Germline values: CDR1 LNHDA, CDR2 SQIVND (reference sequence). The CDR3 here is CASSNVGLYNEQFF. The CDR3 region has the DNA TGTGCCAGTAGTAACGTTGGGCTCTACAATGAGCAGTTCTTC.

In DNA form, the CDR3 reads TGTGCCAGTAGCGGGAGCCGGGCTACAGATACGCAGTATTTT. Residues: CASSGSRATDTQYF. The chain is built from TRBV7-9 and TRBJ2-3; 9 bases agree with TRBD2. Trimming took 9 bases from V and 3 from J; bases not matched to a gene: 7. CDR1 and CDR2 from the germline V gene are SEHNR and FQNEAQ (reference sequence). The CDR3 runs to 14 residues.

The chain uses TRBV18 and TRBJ2-5, with D tentatively TRBD1 or TRBD2 (5 bases each). V was clipped by 3 bases and J by 4 bases, with 15 bases between them. The CDR3 covers 15 residues. The germline V gene has CDR1 KGHSH and CDR2 LQKENI. The CDR3 DNA reads TGTGCCAGCTCACCTCTAGCAGGGAAGGGAGAGACCCAGTACTTC. It codes for CASSPLAGKGETQYF.

The V and J genes are TRBV4-3 and TRBJ1-3; 7 bases line up with TRBD1. The germline CDR1 and CDR2 sequences are LGHNA and YSLEER. The CDR3 is made up of 17 amino acids. V lost 4 bases to trimming and J lost 4 bases; unmatched junction nucleotides: 13. The CDR3 loop is CASSPDGEDREGNTIYF. DNA for the CDR3: TGCGCCAGCAGCCCAGATGGGGAAGACAGGGAAGGAAACACCATATATTTT.

The genes are TRBV4-3 and TRBJ2-7; the match to TRBD2 covers 9 bases. The CDR3 length is 15 residues. The V gene's germline CDR1 is LGHNA and CDR2 YSLEER. With V trimmed by 3 bases and J by 4 bases, 7 bases remained unmatched. Here the CDR3 DNA reads TGCGCCAGCAGCCAGGACTCAAGCGGGAGGTACGAGCAGTACTTC. Amino acids: CASSQDSSGRYEQYF.

The chain employs TRBV27 and TRBJ2-1; no firm D call. CDR1 MNHEY and CDR2 SMNVEV come from the germline V gene (reference sequence). This CDR3 has 17 amino acids. The V end lost 0 bases, the J end lost 2 bases, and 14 bases lay between the germline ends. DNA for the CDR3: TGTGCCAGCAGTTTATCGTCCGGAACCCGCCCCTACAATGAGCAGTTCTTC. Translation: CASSLSSGTRPYNEQFF.

The chain couples TRBV27 to TRBJ2-5; no clear D gene. The V and J ends lost 2 bases and 1 base respectively, with 14 bases between them. The CDR3 runs to 16 residues. Germline CDR1 MNHEY, CDR2 SMNVEV (reference sequence). This chain's CDR3 is CASSLTPGAAQETQYF. The CDR3 DNA reads as TGTGCCAGCAGTTTAACCCCTGGAGCTGCCCAAGAGACCCAGTACTTC.

The chain joins TRBV9 to TRBJ2-5; either TRBD1 or TRBD2 may fit D (7 bases each). The CDR3 consists of 18 residues. Germline V gene lookup returns CDR1 SGDLS and CDR2 YYNGEE. Trimming cost V 0 bases and J 4 bases, with 22 bases left between them. The CDR3 DNA reads as TGTGCCAGCAGCGTAGGTGCCGGGGGGACAGTTTTCGCAGAGACCCAGTACTTC. The encoded protein is CASSVGAGGTVFAETQYF.

The chain links TRBV4-3 to TRBJ2-1; TRBD1 might be the D (5 bases). CDR3 size: 15 residues. Trimming pared 0 bases from V and 4 bases from J, leaving 10 bases between. Looked up from germline, CDR1 is LGHNA and CDR2 is YSLEER. CDR3 residues: CASSQETTVYNEQFF. The CDR3 nucleotides are TGCGCCAGCAGCCAAGAGACGACAGTTTACAATGAGCAGTTCTTC.

This clone appeared once. The sample has other DNA sequences that encode this CDR3 too. The chain combines TRBV9 with TRBJ2-2; tentatively, D is TRBD2 (6 bases). This CDR3 spans 15 amino acids. Trimming took 0 bases from V and 4 from J, leaving 10 bases between them. Per the germline V gene, CDR1 is SGDLS and CDR2 is YYNGEE. CDR3: CASSVAGESTGELFF. The CDR3 bases are TGTGCCAGCAGCGTAGCGGGGGAGAGCACCGGGGAGCTGTTTTTT.

Comment on this clone: Within the sample, other DNA sequences also encode this same CDR3. The V and J genes are TRBV5-6 and TRBJ2-3; possibly TRBD2 for D (5 bases). V was shortened by 2 bases and J by 1 base, with 8 bases between the two germline ends. The germline CDR1 and CDR2 sequences are SGHDT and YYEEEE. This CDR3 region has 14 residues. Written as DNA, the CDR3 is TGTGCCAGCAGCTTTGGAGGAGGCACAGATACGCAGTATTTT. Translated: CASSFGGGTDTQYF.

In the case of this clone: The same CDR3 can be traced to other DNA sequences in this sample. The gene calls are TRBV5-6 and TRBJ2-3; D not resolved. The germline V gene has CDR1 SGHDT and CDR2 YYEEEE. This CDR3 region has 11 residues. The V end was cut by 0 bases, the J end by 5 bases, with 1 base between. Here the CDR3 DNA reads TGTGCCAGCAGCTTGGAAGATACGCAGTATTTT. Translation gives CASSLEDTQYF.

In its sample, this clone was seen once. The chain is built from TRBV6-6 and TRBJ2-1; 7 bases line up with TRBD1. After removal of 4 bases from V and 6 bases from J, the junction contained 3 bases not matched to a gene. Per germline, CDR1 MNHNY and CDR2 SVGAGI (reference sequence). CDR3 length: 13 residues. The DNA for the CDR3 is TGTGCCAGCAGTTCCGGGACAGTCAATGAGCAGTTCTTC. Its translation is CASSSGTVNEQFF.